One sample yielded the 23 T cell receptor beta chains listed below, sequenced in a study of control samples from healthy donors and cancer patients. The data were produced by immunoSEQ multiplex PCR, yet TCRdb's version contains in-frame clones alone and is incomplete. The sample contains about 140,000 clones, 90% to 95% of which appear only once. The sequenced sample was blood. Receptors originate from a man in his forties or fifties in good health.

The chain employs TRBV3-1 (or the pseudogene TRBV3-2) and TRBJ1-3, with D perhaps matching TRBD1 (6 bases). The germline gives CDR1 LGHDT, CDR2 YNNKEL (reference sequence). With 3 bases removed from V and 0 bases from J, the gap between germline ends came to 15 bases. CDR3 length: 17 amino acids. CDR3 residues: CASSQDGQRLSGNTIYF. The CDR3 DNA sequence: TGTGCCAGCAGCCAGGACGGACAGAGGCTCTCTGGAAACACCATATATTTT.

This clone has only one observation. The rearrangement links TRBV7-9 to TRBJ2-3; 9 positions match TRBD1. This CDR3 has 18 residues. V lost 5 bases and J lost 1; bases outside the gene matches: 13. Germline assignment: CDR1 SEHNR and CDR2 FQNEAQ (reference sequence). Written as DNA, the CDR3 is TGTGCCAGCAGCCTTAGAGGGGTAGGGGACAGGGGCACAGATACGCAGTATTTT. Protein product: CASSLRGVGDRGTDTQYF.

This clone turned up a few times. The genes are TRBV18 and TRBJ2-7; perhaps D is TRBD1 or TRBD2 (5 bases each). Deletions cut 4 bases from V and 1 base from J, with 8 bases between. Looked up from germline, CDR1 is KGHSH and CDR2 is LQKENI. CDR3 length equals 13 residues. CDR3 sequence reads: CASSRDGSYEQYF. For the CDR3, the DNA is TGTGCCAGCTCACGGGACGGATCCTACGAGCAGTACTTC.

The chain has TRBV19 and TRBJ2-3; tentative D call: TRBD1 (5 bases). The germline gives CDR1 LNHDA, CDR2 SQIVND (reference sequence). Trimming removed 1 base at V and 5 bases at J, with 13 bases between. The CDR3 has 15 residues. The DNA for the CDR3 is TGTGCCAGTAGTATAGGCCCAGGGCCGGAAGATACGCAGTATTTT. Residues: CASSIGPGPEDTQYF. The whole variable domain, filled in from reference TRBV19 and TRBJ2-3, reads DGGITQSPKYLFRKEGQNVTLSCEQNLNHDAMYWYRQDPGQGLRLIYYSQIVNDFQKGDIAEGYSVSREKKESFPLTVTSAQKNPTAFYLCASSIGPGPEDTQYFGPGTRLTVL.

The chain has TRBV7-6 and TRBJ2-7, with 8 bases lining up with TRBD2. The CDR3 has 13 amino acids. CDR1 and CDR2 from the germline V gene are SGHVS and FNYEAQ. The V gene end was trimmed by 5 bases and the J gene end by 2 bases; junction bases not matched to a gene: 2. The CDR3 region has the DNA TGTGCCAGCAGCACTAGCGGACCCTACGAGCAGTACTTC. This gives the protein CASSTSGPYEQYF.

This clone has just one count. The rearrangement uses TRBV5-5 and TRBJ1-6; D gene ambiguous. V was pared by 0 bases and J by 9 bases, with 13 bases between. CDR1 and CDR2 from the germline V gene are SGHKS and YYEKEE (reference sequence). The CDR3 has 15 residues. The CDR3: CASSLDGLSTSPLHF. The CDR3 bases are TGTGCCAGCAGCTTGGACGGCTTATCAACTTCACCCCTCCACTTT. Full variable domain (missing parts from reference TRBV5-5 and TRBJ1-6): DAGVTQSPTHLIKTRGQQVTLRCSPISGHKSVSWYQQVLGQGPQFIFQYYEKEERGRGNFPDRFSARQFPNYSSELNVNALLLGDSALYLCASSLDGLSTSPLHFGNGTRLTVT.

The chain joins TRBV27 to TRBJ1-1; TRBD1 matches 7 bases. The junction had 3 bases not matched to a gene; V was cut back by 3 bases and J by 2 bases. CDR3 length: 14 amino acids. Germline V gene sequence: CDR1 MNHEY, CDR2 SMNVEV (reference sequence). The CDR3 DNA reads TGTGCCAGCAGTTTCGGAGGGGGCAACACTGAAGCTTTCTTT. This encodes CASSFGGGNTEAFF.

The CDR3 is CASSTPGGENTEAFF. The CDR3 DNA follows: TGTGCCAGCAGTACCCCGGGGGGAGAGAACACTGAAGCTTTCTTT. The J gene is TRBJ1-1, the V gene TRBV6-1; a possible D gene is TRBD1 (5 bases). Germline CDR1 MNHNS, CDR2 SASEGT. The V and J ends lost 5 bases and 1 base respectively, with 14 bases between them. The CDR3 runs 15 residues.

This clone was observed a single time. This chain uses TRBV11-3 with TRBJ2-7; D gene uncertain. This CDR3 region has 13 residues. Trimming left V 5 bases short and J 3 bases short, with 11 bases between. Germline V CDR1 and CDR2: SGHNT, YENEEA. CDR3: CASSPGPDYEQYF. CDR3 nucleotide sequence: TGTGCCAGCAGCCCCGGGCCCGACTACGAGCAGTACTTC.

V is TRBV9 and J is TRBJ2-7; D is perhaps TRBD1 (6 bases). V shed 4 bases and J shed 1 base, with 12 bases lying between them. The CDR3 contains 14 residues. Germline CDR1 is SGDLS and CDR2 is YYNGEE. The CDR3 is CASSPTGSSYEQYF. The DNA of the CDR3 is TGTGCCAGCAGCCCCACAGGGAGTTCCTACGAGCAGTACTTC. The full variable domain, in which reference TRBV9 and TRBJ2-7 provide the parts outside the CDR3, is DSGVTQTPKHLITATGQRVTLRCSPRSGDLSVYWYQQSLDQGLQFLIQYYNGEERAKGNILERFSAQQFPDLHSELNLSSLELGDSALYFCASSPTGSSYEQYFGPGTRLTVT.

The chain carries TRBV6-1 and TRBJ1-3, with D possibly TRBD1 on 5 matching bases. This CDR3 has 15 amino acids. The V and J ends lost 1 base and 0 bases respectively, with 7 bases between them. The germline V gene encodes CDR1 MNHNS and CDR2 SASEGT. The CDR3 bases are TGTGCCAGCAGTGAAGAGGACAACTCTGGAAACACCATATATTTT. As protein: CASSEEDNSGNTIYF.

The chain combines TRBV24-1 with TRBJ2-5, with a tentative D call TRBD2 (7 bases). Germline V gene sequence: CDR1 KGHDR, CDR2 SFDVKD. Trimming cost V 4 bases and J 1 base, with 12 bases left between them. This CDR3 spans 15 amino acids. As DNA, the CDR3 is TGTGCCACCAGTGAAACGGGGGGCCCCCAAGAGACCCAGTACTTC. This sequence encodes CATSETGGPQETQYF.

The genes are TRBV3-1 (or the pseudogene TRBV3-2) and TRBJ1-2; D may be TRBD1 (5 bases). CDR1 is LGHDT and CDR2 is YNNKEL in the germline V gene (reference sequence). Trimming took off 0 bases at V and 8 bases at J, with 16 bases between the two ends. CDR3 size: 15 residues. The CDR3 is CASSQESAGSGGYTF. In DNA form, the CDR3 reads TGTGCCAGCAGCCAAGAGTCCGCAGGGTCGGGCGGCTACACCTTC.

The J gene is TRBJ1-1, the V gene TRBV7-2; 7 nucleotides line up with TRBD1. The V and J ends lost 1 base and 0 bases, in that order; junction bases with no gene match: 8. The CDR3 extends over 17 amino acids. CDR1 is SGHTA, CDR2 FQGNSA, per germline. The CDR3 nucleotides are TGTGCCAGCAGCTTAGGGGGGGGACAGATCATGAACACTGAAGCTTTCTTT. It encodes CASSLGGGQIMNTEAFF.

The rearrangement joins TRBV13 to TRBJ2-7, with 8 bases that match TRBD2. Germline CDR1 is PRHDT and CDR2 is FYEKMQ (reference sequence). The junction had 6 bases not matched to a gene; V was cut back by 0 bases and J by 2 bases. The CDR3 sequence is 16 residues long. The CDR3 DNA follows: TGTGCCAGCAGCTTAGGAGCGGGAGAGCCGGCCTACGAGCAGTACTTC. It is translated as CASSLGAGEPAYEQYF.

J is TRBJ2-7 and V is TRBV2, with 13 bases identical to TRBD2. Germline V lookup: CDR1 SNHLY, CDR2 FYNNEI. V was pared by 7 bases and J by 3 bases, with 6 bases of the junction left unmatched. This CDR3 has 15 amino acids. In DNA, the CDR3 is TGTGCCAGCACCCCGGGACTAGCGGGACTCTACGAGCAGTACTTC. Translation: CASTPGLAGLYEQYF.

The chain couples TRBV19 to TRBJ1-2; D unresolved. Trimming cost V 3 bases and J 4 bases, with 15 bases left between them. The CDR3 is 15 amino acids. Germline-derived CDR1 and CDR2 are LNHDA and SQIVND (reference sequence). The CDR3 spells CASSIFRLPGYGYTF. CDR3 DNA: TGTGCCAGTAGTATTTTTCGCCTCCCTGGCTATGGCTACACCTTC. Supplemented by reference TRBV19 and TRBJ1-2, the full variable domain reads DGGITQSPKYLFRKEGQNVTLSCEQNLNHDAMYWYRQDPGQGLRLIYYSQIVNDFQKGDIAEGYSVSREKKESFPLTVTSAQKNPTAFYLCASSIFRLPGYGYTFGSGTRLTVV.

This chain uses TRBV6-5 with TRBJ1-1; no firm D call. Deletions cut 0 bases from V and 11 bases from J, with 13 bases between. The CDR3 loop spans 13 amino acids. Germline V gene data show CDR1 as MNHEY and CDR2 as SVGAGI. The CDR3 spells CASSYSAGKEAFF. For the CDR3, the DNA is TGTGCCAGCAGTTACTCCGCCGGGAAGGAGGCTTTCTTT.

The V call is TRBV2, the J call TRBJ1-2; the D gene is possibly TRBD1 (5 bases). The V and J ends lost 8 bases and 4 bases respectively, with 11 bases between them. From germline, CDR1 is SNHLY and CDR2 FYNNEI. The length of the CDR3 is 12 residues. The CDR3 region has the DNA TGTGCCAGCGGCAGCGGGACCTATGGCTACACCTTC. It specifies CASGSGTYGYTF.

The rearrangement links TRBV24-1 to TRBJ1-4, with TRBD1 matching over 9 bases. The CDR3 spans 15 residues. V shed 3 bases and J 12 bases; nucleotides not matched to a gene: 10. CDR1 is KGHDR and CDR2 is SFDVKD in the germline V gene. This CDR3 is CATSDRSGQGEELFF. CDR3 in DNA: TGTGCCACCAGTGATCGGTCGGGACAGGGAGAGGAACTGTTTTTT.

The chain links TRBV9 to TRBJ2-1; TRBD2 matches at 8 bases. The CDR3 contains 17 residues. The V and J ends lost 0 bases and 4 bases, in that order; junction bases with no gene match: 9. CDR1 and CDR2 from the germline V gene are SGDLS and YYNGEE. CDR3 DNA sequence: TGTGCCAGCAGCGTAGACGGGAGGGCCAGTGGATACAATGAGCAGTTCTTC. Protein sequence: CASSVDGRASGYNEQFF.

The rearrangement joins TRBV15 to TRBJ1-5, with TRBD1 as a possible D gene (5 bases). Germline V gene data show CDR1 as LNHNV and CDR2 as YYDKDF (reference sequence). Trimming removed 3 bases at V and 4 bases at J, with 7 bases between. The CDR3 contains 13 residues. CDR3 in amino acids: CATSRGGNQPQHF. CDR3 sequence (DNA): TGTGCCACCAGCAGGGGGGGGAATCAGCCCCAGCATTTT.

V is TRBV28 and J is TRBJ2-5; D is perhaps TRBD1 (5 bases). Germline-derived CDR1 and CDR2 are MDHEN and SYDVKM. V was pared by 5 bases and J by 10 bases, with 11 bases between. The CDR3 has 11 residues. The DNA for the CDR3 is TGTGCCAGCAGTACCTATCAGGGCCAGTACTTC. Residues: CASSTYQGQYF.